The present entry profiles one T cell receptor beta chain with its context. Its antigen is unidentified. CDR3 length equals 13 residues. V lost 6 bases and J lost 2, with 12 bases in between. CDR1 DFQATT and CDR2 SNEGSKA come from the germline V gene (reference sequence). This sample is drawn from a study of identical twins. Study-wide findings and caveats: Because invariant MAIT and iNKT cells could be present, zero-insertion analyses could be partly confounded. Out-of-frame alpha sequences shared between twins exhibited an excess of low generation probability.

TCRdb analysed the 5' RACE reads with MiXCR anew, one entry per CDR3 protein. The repertoire includes 1.5 million to 2 million distinct CDR3 sequences, roughly 35% of them detected once, and under 0.35% sits in the top ten. The sequence came from a newborn girl in good health. The chain joins TRBV20-1 to TRBJ2-3; possibly TRBD1 for D (5 bases). Sequenced: cord blood. The CDR3 bases are TGCAGTGCCAAGGGGTCTCACACAGATACGCAGTATTTT. Translating gives CSAKGSHTDTQYF.